This note documents a single T cell receptor (beta chain) sequence. No antigen is known for it. The CDR3 has 16 amino acids. V lost 6 bases and J lost 3; bases outside the gene matches: 9. The germline CDR1 and CDR2 sequences are MNHNY and SVGAGI (reference sequence). Naive CD45RA+ and memory CD45RO+ CD4+ or CD8+ T cells were FACS-sorted. The sample originates from a study of regulatory dendritic cells for organ transplantation. Study findings and constraints: Mature dendritic cells appeared to drive more memory CD8+ clonal expansion than regulatory ones.

Method: immunoSEQ multiplex PCR; TCRdb's copy keeps in-frame clones and lacks some. The data contain under 40,000 clones, about 89% of them singletons. The clonotype was recovered from a human donor in good health. Material: naive CD8+ T cells from blood. The subset here: CD45RA+ naive T cells. The V call is TRBV6-6, the J call TRBJ1-2; TRBD1 aligns across 11 bases. This chain's CDR3 is CASSPSRTGGDYGYTF. As DNA, the CDR3 is TGTGCCAGCAGCCCCTCCCGGACAGGGGGCGACTATGGCTACACCTTC.